What follows are 23 T cell receptor beta chains derived from one specimen sequenced in a study of cytomegalovirus exposure and HLA in healthy donors. Primers: 60 Vbeta forward and 13 Jbeta reverse. TCRdb's copy holds only in-frame clones and misses some; the assay was immunoSEQ multiplex PCR. Among about 68,000 clones listed, 75% to 85% were seen once. Sequenced: PBMCs. These receptor sequences come from a human donor in good health.

The J gene is TRBJ1-5, the V gene TRBV29-1, with TRBD1 identical over 11 bases. The germline V gene has CDR1 SQVTM and CDR2 ANQGSEA. The ends lost 6 bases at V and 4 bases at J; junction bases unmatched: 5. The CDR3 spans 14 residues. The CDR3 sequence: CSVMGQGGNQPQHF. The DNA of the CDR3 is TGCAGCGTGATGGGACAGGGGGGAAATCAGCCCCAGCATTTT.

The chain has TRBV7-2 and TRBJ1-3; no reliable D call. V lost 1 base and J 0 bases, leaving 7 bases between the germline ends. The CDR3 runs 15 residues. Germline CDR1 and CDR2: SGHTA and FQGNSA. CDR3 sequence reads: CASSLVTSSGNTIYF. The CDR3 DNA sequence: TGTGCCAGCAGCTTAGTCACGAGCTCTGGAAACACCATATATTTT.

The chain joins TRBV9 to TRBJ2-5; no clear D gene. Trimming left V 0 bases short and J 5 bases short, with 8 bases between. Germline V gives CDR1 SGDLS, CDR2 YYNGEE. CDR3 length equals 13 residues. The CDR3 sequence is CASSVGGRETQYF. The CDR3, as DNA: TGTGCCAGCAGCGTAGGCGGCCGGGAGACCCAGTACTTC.

This chain uses TRBV13 with TRBJ2-7; D is undetermined. This CDR3 spans 12 amino acids. Trimming left V 3 bases short and J 4 bases short, with 7 bases between. Per the germline V gene, CDR1 is PRHDT and CDR2 is FYEKMQ (reference sequence). The CDR3 coding sequence is TGTGCCAGCAGCTTGTCCGGGTACGAGCAGTACTTC. It codes for CASSLSGYEQYF. Full variable domain (missing parts from reference TRBV13 and TRBJ2-7): AAGVIQSPRHLIKEKRETATLKCYPIPRHDTVYWYQQGPGQDPQFLISFYEKMQSDKGSIPDRFSAQQFSDYHSELNMSSLELGDSALYFCASSLSGYEQYFGPGTRLTVT.

This clone appeared a single time. The rearrangement joins TRBV6-5 to TRBJ2-7; possibly TRBD2 for D (5 bases). The CDR3 runs 12 residues. Trimming took off 7 bases at V and 2 bases at J, with 9 bases between the two ends. Germline V gene lookup returns CDR1 MNHEY and CDR2 SVGAGI. The CDR3 bases are TGTGCCAGCACATCGGGGACCTACGAGCAGTACTTC. Its translation is CASTSGTYEQYF.

This clone was seen only once. This chain joins TRBV6-4 and TRBJ2-1; D gene uncertain. The CDR3 has 15 amino acids. Deletions cut 6 bases from V and 0 bases from J, with 12 bases between. Germline lookup yields CDR1 MRHNA and CDR2 SNTAGT. The CDR3 loop reads CASRPTTYSYNEQFF. DNA for the CDR3: TGTGCCAGCAGACCAACTACTTACTCCTACAATGAGCAGTTCTTC.

V is TRBV6-5 and J is TRBJ1-2, with D possibly being TRBD1 (5 bases). Trimming shortened V by 2 bases and J by 6 bases, and 13 bases separated the two germline ends. This CDR3 has 14 amino acids. CDR1 is MNHEY and CDR2 is SVGAGI in the germline V gene. In DNA form, the CDR3 reads TGTGCCAGCAGTTACGCAGAGGACATTGATGGCTACACCTTC. This encodes CASSYAEDIDGYTF.

The V gene is TRBV7-9, the J gene TRBJ1-4, with 7 nucleotides matching TRBD1. The CDR3 is 12 amino acids. Trimming cost V 10 bases and J 5 bases; bases outside gene matches: 4. The V gene's germline CDR1 is SEHNR and CDR2 FQNEAQ (reference sequence). Written as DNA, the CDR3 is TGTGCCACCGGACAGGTGAATGAAAAACTGTTTTTT. Amino acid sequence: CATGQVNEKLFF. The full variable domain, rest sourced from reference TRBV7-9 and TRBJ1-4, is DTGVSQNPRHKITKRGQNVTFRCDPISEHNRLYWYRQTLGQGPEFLTYFQNEAQLEKSRLLSDRFSAERPKGSFSTLEIQRTEQGDSAMYLCATGQVNEKLFFGSGTQLSVL.

The chain employs TRBV5-4 and TRBJ2-3; 9 bases fit TRBD2. The V gene's germline CDR1 is SGHNT and CDR2 YYREEE (reference sequence). After removal of 5 bases from V and 4 bases from J, the junction contained 8 bases not matched to a gene. The CDR3 runs 15 residues. DNA of the CDR3: TGTGCCAGCAGTTCGGCGGGGGGGGGTGCAGATACGCAGTATTTT. Translating it yields CASSSAGGGADTQYF.

This chain uses TRBV6-4 with TRBJ2-3, with 12 bases that match TRBD2. Germline CDR1 MRHNA, CDR2 SNTAGT. Trimming took 4 bases from V and 2 from J; bases not matched to a gene: 4. The CDR3 length is 16 residues. The DNA for the CDR3 is TGTGCCAGCAGTGCTACTAGCGGGGGGAACACAGATACGCAGTATTTT. Translating it yields CASSATSGGNTDTQYF.

The rearrangement joins TRBV5-1 to TRBJ2-7, with 13 bases matching TRBD2. The V gene's germline CDR1 is SGHRS and CDR2 YFSETQ. The CDR3 totals 17 residues. Germline trimming cut 2 bases from V and 0 bases from J; bases unmatched to any gene: 5. CDR3 nucleotides: TGCGCCAGCAGCTTTGGACTAGCGGGGGTCAGCTCCTACGAGCAGTACTTC. It specifies CASSFGLAGVSSYEQYF.

J is TRBJ1-4 and V is TRBV29-1; D is ambiguous. From germline, CDR1 is SQVTM and CDR2 ANQGSEA. The CDR3 extends over 12 amino acids. The V gene lost 5 bases and the J gene lost 6 bases, with 10 bases spanning the gap. The CDR3 here is CSVNNPDEKLFF. The CDR3 DNA reads TGCAGCGTTAATAACCCAGATGAAAAACTGTTTTTT.

The genes are TRBV29-1 and TRBJ2-7; tentatively, D is TRBD1 (5 bases). The CDR3 spans 12 residues. V was clipped by 7 bases and J by 0 bases, with 10 bases between them. Germline V lookup: CDR1 SQVTM, CDR2 ANQGSEA. CDR3 residues: CSATASSYEQYF. The CDR3 region has the DNA TGCAGCGCGACAGCGAGCTCCTACGAGCAGTACTTC.

The V gene is TRBV18, the J gene TRBJ2-1, with a weak D call TRBD1 (5 bases). Germline CDR1 KGHSH, CDR2 LQKENI. CDR3 length equals 18 residues. V lost 6 bases and J lost 7, with 28 bases in between. DNA for the CDR3: TGTGCCAGCTCCGAGACTCCTTTGGTAGAGACAGTGAGGAATGAGCAGTTCTTC. Translating it yields CASSETPLVETVRNEQFF.

CDR3 DNA sequence: TGTGCCAGCAGACCACAGGGTCGGCCCCTCCACTTT. Protein sequence: CASRPQGRPLHF. J is TRBJ1-6 and V is TRBV6-5; TRBD1 is a possible D gene (6 bases). The V end lost 6 bases, the J end lost 13 bases, and 13 bases lay between the germline ends. This CDR3 contains 12 residues. Germline CDR1 is MNHEY and CDR2 is SVGAGI.

The J gene is TRBJ1-3, the V gene TRBV27, with D possibly matching TRBD1 (5 bases). Germline CDR1 and CDR2: MNHEY and SMNVEV (reference sequence). V lost 0 bases and J lost 4, with 7 bases in between. The CDR3 has 14 amino acids. CDR3 protein: CASSLSGLGNTIYF. CDR3 coding DNA: TGTGCCAGCAGTTTATCGGGACTAGGAAACACCATATATTTT.

This chain joins TRBV7-3 and TRBJ1-4; possible D gene TRBD1, 5 bases. V was trimmed by 5 bases and J by 0 bases, leaving 10 bases between them. The CDR3 covers 15 residues. Germline V CDR1 and CDR2: SGHTA, FQGTGA. The CDR3 DNA sequence: TGTGCCAGCAGCCTAGGGGCCTCAACTAATGAAAAACTGTTTTTT. Its translation is CASSLGASTNEKLFF.

This rearrangement joins TRBV5-1 to TRBJ1-5; 9 bases align to TRBD1. Germline V gives CDR1 SGHRS, CDR2 YFSETQ. With 4 bases clipped from V and 2 bases from J, the junction kept 7 bases outside the gene matches. This CDR3 spans 16 amino acids. The CDR3 DNA reads TGCGCCAGCAGCCCGGGACAGGGAATAGGCAATCAGCCCCAGCATTTT. This gives the protein CASSPGQGIGNQPQHF.

CDR3 bases: TGTGCCAGCAGAGGACTAGCGGGGGGCTTCCACACCGGGGAGCTGTTTTTT. This translates into CASRGLAGGFHTGELFF. The chain uses TRBV2 and TRBJ2-2; 14 positions agree with TRBD2. Germline values: CDR1 SNHLY, CDR2 FYNNEI. CDR3 size: 17 residues. Trimming at V came to 6 bases and at J to 3 bases, leaving 6 bases not matched to a gene.

This clone showed up just once. The chain carries TRBV7-2 and TRBJ1-1; 7 bases are shared with TRBD1. This CDR3 has 15 residues. V shed 5 bases, J shed 1 base, and the junction held 7 bases outside the gene matches. Germline CDR1 SGHTA, CDR2 FQGNSA. This CDR3 reads CASSQTGSGNTEAFF. Here the CDR3 DNA reads TGTGCCAGCAGCCAGACAGGGAGTGGGAACACTGAAGCTTTCTTT.

The genes are TRBV14 and TRBJ2-5; D not certain. The V gene's germline CDR1 is SGHDN and CDR2 FVKESK. V lost 1 base, J lost 5 bases, and 14 bases lay in between. CDR3 length: 15 residues. The CDR3 is CASSQGRYNSETQYF. In DNA, the CDR3 is TGTGCCAGCAGCCAAGGTCGCTACAATAGCGAGACCCAGTACTTC. The full variable domain, in which reference TRBV14 and TRBJ2-5 provide the parts outside the CDR3, is EAGVTQFPSHSVIEKGQTVTLRCDPISGHDNLYWYRRVMGKEIKFLLHFVKESKQDESGMPNNRFLAERTGGTYSTLKVQPAELEDSGVYFCASSQGRYNSETQYFGPGTRLLVL.

This chain links TRBV10-3 with TRBJ2-5; 9 bases fit TRBD1. V was clipped by 5 bases and J by 5 bases; unmatched bases: 3. CDR3 length: 13 amino acids. Germline assignment: CDR1 ENHRY and CDR2 SYGVKD. DNA of the CDR3: TGTGCCATCAGTACAGGGGGCGGGGAGACCCAGTACTTC. Translation gives CAISTGGGETQYF.

The table lists this clone with a few counts. The V and J genes are TRBV2 and TRBJ1-2, with D possibly being TRBD1 (6 bases). Germline V gene sequence: CDR1 SNHLY, CDR2 FYNNEI. V lost 4 bases and J 6 bases, leaving 12 bases between the germline ends. The CDR3 runs 13 residues. The CDR3 here is CASSADRLNGYTF. CDR3 nucleotide sequence: TGTGCCAGCAGTGCCGACAGGTTGAATGGCTACACCTTC.